Below are 12 T cell receptor beta chains sequenced from a single sample in a study of blood T cell repertoires in COVID-19. Assay used: immunoSEQ multiplex PCR; TCRdb lists only in-frame clones, some missing. This sample yields approximately 300,000 clones, of which about 85% are seen a single time; 0.75% to 0.95% belongs to the top ten. Source material: peripheral blood. The receptor set was obtained from a human donor with COVID-19, enrolled during active disease. The donor label of this sample is uncertain.

This chain joins TRBV27 and TRBJ1-3, with D unresolved. Germline CDR1 and CDR2: MNHEY and SMNVEV (reference sequence). The CDR3 covers 16 residues. The ends were cut back, 0 bases at V and 0 bases at J, with 9 bases in the middle. The CDR3 coding sequence is TGTGCCAGCAGTTTATCGCGGGCCTTCTCTGGAAACACCATATATTTT. Translating gives CASSLSRAFSGNTIYF.

J is TRBJ2-2 and V is TRBV27; 14 nucleotides line up with TRBD2. With V trimmed by 8 bases and J by 2 bases, 7 bases remained unmatched. The CDR3 has 17 residues. Germline CDR1 and CDR2: MNHEY and SMNVEV (reference sequence). The CDR3 protein is CASSGTSGRKNTGELFF. The CDR3 nucleotides read TGTGCCAGCTCCGGGACTAGCGGGAGAAAAAACACCGGGGAGCTGTTTTTT.

The rearrangement links TRBV19 to TRBJ2-1; D is perhaps TRBD1 (5 bases). This CDR3 is 13 amino acids long. The V gene lost 3 bases and the J gene lost 4 bases, with 7 bases spanning the gap. Germline V lookup: CDR1 LNHDA, CDR2 SQIVND (reference sequence). The CDR3 nucleotides read TGTGCCAGTAGTATGGGGCCTTACAATGAGCAGTTCTTC. Residues: CASSMGPYNEQFF.

V is TRBV30 and J is TRBJ1-5, with 7 bases matching TRBD1. There are 12 residues in the CDR3. Per the germline V gene, CDR1 is GTSNPN and CDR2 is SVGIG (reference sequence). Unmatched junction bases numbered 3, after V lost 5 bases and J lost 5 bases. CDR3 nucleotides: TGTGCCTGGGGACAGGAAGATCAGCCCCAGCATTTT. This encodes CAWGQEDQPQHF.

J is TRBJ2-3 and V is TRBV5-1; 11 nucleotides line up with TRBD2. Germline CDR1 is SGHRS and CDR2 is YFSETQ. This CDR3 region has 17 residues. The junction had 3 bases not matched to a gene; V was cut back by 0 bases and J by 0 bases. CDR3 sequence: CASSLAASGRSTDTQYF. CDR3 DNA sequence: TGCGCCAGCAGCTTGGCCGCTAGCGGGAGGAGCACAGATACGCAGTATTTT.

Note on this clone: Other DNA sequences in this specimen translate into the identical CDR3. The chain employs TRBV3-1 (or the pseudogene TRBV3-2) and TRBJ1-1; D possibly corresponds to TRBD1 (5 bases). This CDR3 has 14 residues. Germline assignment: CDR1 LGHDT and CDR2 YNNKEL (reference sequence). The V gene lost 1 base and the J gene lost 4 bases, with 10 bases spanning the gap. For the CDR3, the DNA is TGTGCCAGCAGCCAAGGTCAGGGAATCACTGAAGCTTTCTTT. This encodes CASSQGQGITEAFF.

The rearrangement joins TRBV5-4 to TRBJ2-3, with 9 bases aligning to TRBD2. The germline CDR1 and CDR2 sequences are SGHNT and YYREEE (reference sequence). This CDR3 has 15 amino acids. J gave up 0 bases and V 6 bases, and 5 bases lay outside the gene matches. CDR3 DNA: TGTGCCAGCACCCGGACTAGCGCGAGCACAGATACGCAGTATTTT. It encodes CASTRTSASTDTQYF.

This clone has a single count. The gene calls are TRBV6-5 and TRBJ1-6, with 7 bases fitting TRBD1. This CDR3 is built from 13 residues. J lost 10 bases, V lost 2 bases, and 2 bases had no gene match. Germline V lookup: CDR1 MNHEY, CDR2 SVGAGI. In DNA, the CDR3 is TGTGCCAGCAGTTACACAGGGGAGTCACCCCTCCACTTT. As protein: CASSYTGESPLHF.

Notes on this clone: This sample also contains other DNA sequences that code for the same CDR3. The V and J genes are TRBV25-1 and TRBJ2-3; TRBD2 aligns across 10 bases. This CDR3 spans 16 amino acids. CDR1 MGHDK and CDR2 SYGVNS come from the germline V gene. Trimming at V came to 3 bases and at J to 0 bases, leaving 3 bases not matched to a gene. The CDR3 nucleotides are TGTGCCAGCAGTGAGGGACTAGCGCTGAGCACAGATACGCAGTATTTT. This encodes CASSEGLALSTDTQYF. The variable domain in full, completed from reference TRBV25-1 and TRBJ2-3, reads EADIYQTPRYLVIGTGKKITLECSQTMGHDKMYWYQQDPGMELHLIHYSYGVNSTEKGDLSSESTVSRIRTEHFPLTLESARPSHTSQYLCASSEGLALSTDTQYFGPGTRLTVL.

The J gene is TRBJ2-7, the V gene TRBV28; D possibly corresponds to TRBD1 (6 bases). Germline V gene sequence: CDR1 MDHEN, CDR2 SYDVKM. This CDR3 is 14 amino acids long. Trimming removed 5 bases from V and 6 bases from J, with 17 bases in between. CDR3 region: CASSVKGGTAEQYF. In nucleotides, the CDR3 is TGTGCCAGCAGTGTAAAAGGGGGTACCGCCGAGCAGTACTTC.

This rearrangement joins TRBV7-9 to TRBJ2-1, with TRBD2 identical over 10 bases. Germline-derived CDR1 and CDR2 are SEHNR and FQNEAQ (reference sequence). The CDR3 totals 19 residues. Losses at the gene ends were 6 bases for V and 0 bases for J; bases not matched to a gene: 14. The CDR3 nucleotides read TGTGCCAGCAGTCGGTCGGTAGCGGGAGGCCTTACCTCCTACAATGAGCAGTTCTTC. It translates to CASSRSVAGGLTSYNEQFF.

The chain links TRBV19 to TRBJ1-5; weak D call: TRBD1 (5 bases). The CDR3 is 17 amino acids. The V end lost 3 bases, the J end lost 0 bases, and 15 bases lay between the germline ends. The germline V gene has CDR1 LNHDA and CDR2 SQIVND (reference sequence). DNA of the CDR3: TGTGCCAGTAGTATTGGCCCGGAGGGGCTTAGCAATCAGCCCCAGCATTTT. This translates into CASSIGPEGLSNQPQHF. The variable domain in full, with the rest retrieved from reference TRBV19 and TRBJ1-5, is DGGITQSPKYLFRKEGQNVTLSCEQNLNHDAMYWYRQDPGQGLRLIYYSQIVNDFQKGDIAEGYSVSREKKESFPLTVTSAQKNPTAFYLCASSIGPEGLSNQPQHFGDGTRLSIL.